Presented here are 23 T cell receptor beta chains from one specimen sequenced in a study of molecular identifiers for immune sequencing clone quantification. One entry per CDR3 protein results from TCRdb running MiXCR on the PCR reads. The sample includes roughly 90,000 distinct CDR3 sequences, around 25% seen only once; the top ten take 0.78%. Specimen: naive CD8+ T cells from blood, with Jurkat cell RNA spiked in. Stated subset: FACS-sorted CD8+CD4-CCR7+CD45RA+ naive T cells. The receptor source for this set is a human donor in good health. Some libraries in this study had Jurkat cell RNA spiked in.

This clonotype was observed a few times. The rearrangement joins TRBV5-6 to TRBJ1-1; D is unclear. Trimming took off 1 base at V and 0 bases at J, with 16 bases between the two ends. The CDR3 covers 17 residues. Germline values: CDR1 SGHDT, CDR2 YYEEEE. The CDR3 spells CASSLLGARGLNTEAFF. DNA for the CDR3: TGTGCCAGCAGCTTGTTGGGCGCGCGAGGGTTGAACACTGAAGCTTTCTTT.

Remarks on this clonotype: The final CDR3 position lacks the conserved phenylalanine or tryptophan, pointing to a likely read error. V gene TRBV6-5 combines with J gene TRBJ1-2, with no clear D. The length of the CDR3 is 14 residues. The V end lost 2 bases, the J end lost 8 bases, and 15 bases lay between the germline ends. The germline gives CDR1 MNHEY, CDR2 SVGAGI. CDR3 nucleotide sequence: TGTGCCAGCAGTTACAGCCGATCAACGGGGGGCTACACCTGC. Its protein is CASSYSRSTGGYTC.

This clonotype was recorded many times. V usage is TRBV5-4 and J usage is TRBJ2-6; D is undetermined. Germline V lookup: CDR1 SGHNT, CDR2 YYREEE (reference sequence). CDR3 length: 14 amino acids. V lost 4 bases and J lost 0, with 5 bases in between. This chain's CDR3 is CASSRSSGANVLTF. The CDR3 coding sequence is TGTGCCAGCAGCCGCAGCTCTGGGGCCAACGTCCTGACTTTC.

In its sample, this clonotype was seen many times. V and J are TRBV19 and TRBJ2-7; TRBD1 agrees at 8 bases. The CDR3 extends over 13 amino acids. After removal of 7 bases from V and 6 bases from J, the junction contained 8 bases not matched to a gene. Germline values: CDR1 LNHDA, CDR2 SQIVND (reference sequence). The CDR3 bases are TGTGCCAGTACTCCCAGGACAGGGATCGAGCAGTACTTC. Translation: CASTPRTGIEQYF.

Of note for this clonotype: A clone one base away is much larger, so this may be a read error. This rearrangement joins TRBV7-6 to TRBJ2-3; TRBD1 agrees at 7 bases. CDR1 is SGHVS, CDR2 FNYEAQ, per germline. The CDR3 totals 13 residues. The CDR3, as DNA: TGTGCCAGCAGCCCACATGGGACAGATATGCAGTATTTT. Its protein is CASSPHGTDMQYF.

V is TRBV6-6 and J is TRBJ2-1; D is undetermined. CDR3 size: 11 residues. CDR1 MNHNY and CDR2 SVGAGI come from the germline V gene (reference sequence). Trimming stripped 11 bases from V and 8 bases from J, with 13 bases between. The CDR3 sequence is CASALRYEQFF. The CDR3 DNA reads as TGTGCCTCAGCCCTGCGCTATGAGCAGTTCTTC.

The CDR3 protein is CASSLFLEGTDTQYF. Written as DNA, the CDR3 is TGTGCCAGCAGTTTATTCCTGGAGGGGACAGATACGCAGTATTTT. The genes are TRBV12-3 or TRBV12-4 and TRBJ2-3; tentative D call: TRBD2 (6 bases). V lost 2 bases and J 3 bases, leaving 12 bases between the germline ends. This CDR3 is 15 amino acids long.

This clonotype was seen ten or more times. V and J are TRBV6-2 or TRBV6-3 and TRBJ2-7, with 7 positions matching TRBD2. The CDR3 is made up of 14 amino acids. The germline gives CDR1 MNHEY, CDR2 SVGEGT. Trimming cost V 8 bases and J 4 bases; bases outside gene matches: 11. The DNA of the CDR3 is TGTGCCAGCCTCCGGCCCGGGAGGTGGTACGAGCAGTACTTC. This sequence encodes CASLRPGRWYEQYF.

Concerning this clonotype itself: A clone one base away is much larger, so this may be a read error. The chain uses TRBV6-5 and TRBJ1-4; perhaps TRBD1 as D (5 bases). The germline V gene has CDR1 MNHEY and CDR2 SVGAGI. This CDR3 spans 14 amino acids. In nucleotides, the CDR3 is TGTGCCAGCAGCTCGGGACCCGAGAATGGAAAACTGTTTTTT. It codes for CASSSGPENGKLFF.

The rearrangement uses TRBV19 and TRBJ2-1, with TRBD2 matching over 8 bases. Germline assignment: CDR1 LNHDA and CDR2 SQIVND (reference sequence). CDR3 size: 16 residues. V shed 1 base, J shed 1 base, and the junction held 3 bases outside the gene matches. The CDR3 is CASSIGAGGSYNEQFF. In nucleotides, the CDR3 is TGTGCCAGTAGTATAGGCGCGGGAGGATCCTACAATGAGCAGTTCTTC.

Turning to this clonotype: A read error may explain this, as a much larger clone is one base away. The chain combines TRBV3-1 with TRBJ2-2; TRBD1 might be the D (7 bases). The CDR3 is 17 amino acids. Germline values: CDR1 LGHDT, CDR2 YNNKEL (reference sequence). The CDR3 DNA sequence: TGTGCCAGCAGCCCAGAAGGAGGGGGCCGGCCCACCCGGGAGCTGTTTTTT. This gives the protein CASSPEGGGRPTRELFF.

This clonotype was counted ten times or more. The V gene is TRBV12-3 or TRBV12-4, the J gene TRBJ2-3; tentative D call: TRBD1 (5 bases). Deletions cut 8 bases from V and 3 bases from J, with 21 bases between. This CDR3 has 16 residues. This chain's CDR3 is CASSLGLGAETDTQYF. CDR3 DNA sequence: TGTGCCAGCTCCTTAGGCCTAGGGGCAGAAACAGATACGCAGTATTTT.

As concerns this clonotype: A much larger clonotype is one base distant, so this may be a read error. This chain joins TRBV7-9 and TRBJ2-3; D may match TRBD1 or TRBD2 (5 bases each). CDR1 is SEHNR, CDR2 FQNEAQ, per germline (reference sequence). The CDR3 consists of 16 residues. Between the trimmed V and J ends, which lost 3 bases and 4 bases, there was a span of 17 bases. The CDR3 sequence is CASSFFPGPNADTQYF. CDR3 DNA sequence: TGTGCCAGCAGCTTTTTTCCGGGACCGAACGCAGATACGCAGTATTTT. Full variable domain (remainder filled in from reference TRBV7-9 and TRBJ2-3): DTGVSQNPRHKITKRGQNVTFRCDPISEHNRLYWYRQTLGQGPEFLTYFQNEAQLEKSRLLSDRFSAERPKGSFSTLEIQRTEQGDSAMYLCASSFFPGPNADTQYFGPGTRLTVL.

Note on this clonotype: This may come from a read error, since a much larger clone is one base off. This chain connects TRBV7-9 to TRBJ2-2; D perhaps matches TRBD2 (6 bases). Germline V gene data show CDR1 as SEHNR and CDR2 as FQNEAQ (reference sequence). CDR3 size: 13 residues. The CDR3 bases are TGTGCCAGCAGCTTTTACCACACCGGGGGGCTGTTTTTT. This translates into CASSFYHTGGLFF.

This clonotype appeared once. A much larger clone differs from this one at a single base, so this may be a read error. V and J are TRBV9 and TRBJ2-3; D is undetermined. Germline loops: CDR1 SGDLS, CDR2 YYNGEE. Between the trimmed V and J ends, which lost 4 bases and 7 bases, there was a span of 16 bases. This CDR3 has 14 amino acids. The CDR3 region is CASSPMDGTNTQYF. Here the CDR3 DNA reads TGTGCCAGCAGCCCCATGGATGGTACAAATACGCAGTATTTT. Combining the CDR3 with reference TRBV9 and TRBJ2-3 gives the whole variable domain DSGVTQTPKHLITATGQRVTLRCSPRSGDLSVYWYQQSLDQGLQFLIQYYNGEERAKGNILERFSAQQFPDLHSELNLSSLELGDSALYFCASSPMDGTNTQYFGPGTRLTVL.

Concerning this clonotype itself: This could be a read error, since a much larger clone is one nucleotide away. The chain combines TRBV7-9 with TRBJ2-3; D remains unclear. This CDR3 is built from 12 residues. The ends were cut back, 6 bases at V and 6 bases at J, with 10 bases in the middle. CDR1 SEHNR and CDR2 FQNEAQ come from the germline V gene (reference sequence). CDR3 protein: CASSLLADTQYF. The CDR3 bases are TGTGCCAGCAGTCTTCTGGCTGATACGCAGTATTTT.

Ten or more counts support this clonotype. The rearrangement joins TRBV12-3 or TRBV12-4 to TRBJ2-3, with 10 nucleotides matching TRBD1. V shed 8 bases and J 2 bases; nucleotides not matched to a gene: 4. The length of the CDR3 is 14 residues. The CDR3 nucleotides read TGTGCCAGCCGGGACAGGGGCCCCACAGATACGCAGTATTTT. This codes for CASRDRGPTDTQYF.

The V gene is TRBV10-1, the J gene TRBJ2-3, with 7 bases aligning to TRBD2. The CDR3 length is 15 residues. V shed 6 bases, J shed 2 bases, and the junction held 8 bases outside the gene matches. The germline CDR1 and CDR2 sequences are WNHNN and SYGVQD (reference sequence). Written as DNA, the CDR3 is TGCGCCAGCAGAGCGGGACTAACATCCACAGATACGCAGTATTTT. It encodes CASRAGLTSTDTQYF.

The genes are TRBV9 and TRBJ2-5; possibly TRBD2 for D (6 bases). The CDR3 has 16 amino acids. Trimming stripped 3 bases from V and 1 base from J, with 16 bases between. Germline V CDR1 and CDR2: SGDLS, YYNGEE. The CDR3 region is CASSGAGTGLQETQYF. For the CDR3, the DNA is TGTGCCAGCAGCGGAGCGGGTACGGGCCTCCAAGAGACCCAGTACTTC.

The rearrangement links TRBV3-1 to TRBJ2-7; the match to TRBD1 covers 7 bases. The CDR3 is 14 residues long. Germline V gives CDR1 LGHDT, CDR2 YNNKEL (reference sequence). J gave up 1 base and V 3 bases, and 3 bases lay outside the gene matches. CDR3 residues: CASSQTGLSYEQYF. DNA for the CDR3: TGTGCCAGCAGCCAGACAGGGCTATCCTACGAGCAGTACTTC.

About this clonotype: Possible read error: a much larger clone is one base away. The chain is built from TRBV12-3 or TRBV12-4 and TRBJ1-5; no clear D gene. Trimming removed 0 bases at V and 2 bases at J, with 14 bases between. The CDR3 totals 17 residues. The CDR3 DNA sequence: TGTGCCAGCAGTTTAGCGGGAGGACTAGCGGGCAATCAGCCCCAGCATTTT. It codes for CASSLAGGLAGNQPQHF.

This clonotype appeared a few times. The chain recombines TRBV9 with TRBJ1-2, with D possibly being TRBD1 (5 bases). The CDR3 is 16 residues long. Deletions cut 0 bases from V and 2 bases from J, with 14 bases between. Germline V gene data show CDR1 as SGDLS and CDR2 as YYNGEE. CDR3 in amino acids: CASSVAPTTVNYGYTF. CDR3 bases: TGTGCCAGCAGCGTAGCTCCGACGACAGTGAACTATGGCTACACCTTC. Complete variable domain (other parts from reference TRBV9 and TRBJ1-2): DSGVTQTPKHLITATGQRVTLRCSPRSGDLSVYWYQQSLDQGLQFLIQYYNGEERAKGNILERFSAQQFPDLHSELNLSSLELGDSALYFCASSVAPTTVNYGYTFGSGTRLTVV.

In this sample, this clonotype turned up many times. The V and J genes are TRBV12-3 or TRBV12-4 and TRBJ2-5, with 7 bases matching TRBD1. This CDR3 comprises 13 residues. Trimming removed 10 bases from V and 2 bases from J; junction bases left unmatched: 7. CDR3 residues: CATEGAGQETQYF. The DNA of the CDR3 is TGTGCCACCGAGGGGGCAGGACAAGAGACCCAGTACTTC.